Given below is one T cell receptor beta chain in context. Its antigen is unknown. This record comes from a study of T cell responses to AZD1222 COVID-19 vaccine. On the study more broadly: Researchers grouped second doses given at about 4 or about 12 weeks into one pool.

Sequenced by immunoSEQ multiplex PCR; TCRdb stores in-frame clones only, minus some. The data contain approximately 120,000 clones, roughly 90% of them singletons. CDR1 and CDR2 (germline): SGHVS, FNYEAQ. The CDR3 loop spans 12 amino acids. The V and J ends lost 5 bases and 5 bases, in that order; junction bases with no gene match: 3. Study-wide findings and caveats: Repertoires were collected only later (after the peak T cell response had occurred). Variant regions that are unmutated are reportedly the target of nearly half of spike-specific TCRs. Clonal diversity was possibly underestimated; the donors were predominantly white British and more often female.

This sequence joins TRBV7-6 and TRBJ2-7; 7 positions agree with TRBD1. The material was peripheral blood, obtained on day 0 of AZD1222 vaccination. The TCR was taken from an adult in good health. The CDR3 sequence: CASSDQGDEQYF. CDR3 bases: TGTGCCAGCAGCGACCAGGGGGACGAGCAGTACTTC.